The next 5 T cell receptor beta chains were all read from a single sample in a study of T cells after yellow fever vaccination. From the 5' RACE reads, TCRdb called clonotypes with MiXCR, one entry per CDR3 protein. The repertoire holds about 110,000 distinct CDR3 sequences, with approximately 8.4% as singletons. The specimen was CD8+ T cells sorted from PBMCs, collected 45 days after the yellow fever booster vaccination. All receptors derive from a man under 40 who received the YFV17D yellow fever vaccine.

This clonotype was found a few times. This sequence joins TRBV20-1 and TRBJ2-5; D possibly corresponds to TRBD2 (6 bases). The ends were cut back, 0 bases at V and 5 bases at J, with 13 bases in the middle. Per the germline V gene, CDR1 is DFQATT and CDR2 is SNEGSKA (reference sequence). The CDR3 spans 14 residues. The CDR3 nucleotides read TGCAGTGCTAGAGATGAGGAGGGGTGGGAGACCCAGTACTTC. Translating gives CSARDEEGWETQYF.

There are many counts of this clonotype. The rearrangement uses TRBV7-2 and TRBJ2-3; 11 bases align to TRBD2. This CDR3 has 16 residues. V shed 5 bases and J 6 bases; nucleotides not matched to a gene: 10. Germline values: CDR1 SGHTA, CDR2 FQGNSA. The CDR3: CASSPPGLAVLDTQYF. Here the CDR3 DNA reads TGTGCCAGCAGCCCACCGGGACTAGCGGTACTTGATACGCAGTATTTT.

At least ten counts were recorded for this clonotype. The V and J genes are TRBV18 and TRBJ2-7; D unclear. Per the germline V gene, CDR1 is KGHSH and CDR2 is LQKENI. Deletions cut 3 bases from V and 1 base from J, with 4 bases between. This CDR3 is 12 amino acids long. The CDR3 here is CASSPRSYEQYF. CDR3 sequence (DNA): TGTGCCAGCTCACCCAGATCCTACGAGCAGTACTTC.

This clonotype was seen repeatedly, ten times or more. V gene TRBV20-1 combines with J gene TRBJ2-1; no definite D call. Deletions cut 0 bases from V and 2 bases from J, with 8 bases between. The CDR3 extends over 14 amino acids. Germline V gene lookup returns CDR1 DFQATT and CDR2 SNEGSKA (reference sequence). Written as DNA, the CDR3 is TGCAGTGCTAGAGAAAACGGGCCCTACAATGAGCAGTTCTTC. Protein sequence: CSARENGPYNEQFF.

This clonotype occurred many times. The CDR3 region has the DNA TGCGCCAGCAGCTTGCCTAGCGAGATATCCTGGAATACGCAGTATTTT. Its translation: CASSLPSEISWNTQYF. The chain links TRBV5-1 to TRBJ2-3, with a possible D match to TRBD2 (6 bases). Germline CDR1 is SGHRS and CDR2 is YFSETQ. V shed 1 base and J shed 7 bases, with 19 bases lying between them. CDR3 length: 16 amino acids.